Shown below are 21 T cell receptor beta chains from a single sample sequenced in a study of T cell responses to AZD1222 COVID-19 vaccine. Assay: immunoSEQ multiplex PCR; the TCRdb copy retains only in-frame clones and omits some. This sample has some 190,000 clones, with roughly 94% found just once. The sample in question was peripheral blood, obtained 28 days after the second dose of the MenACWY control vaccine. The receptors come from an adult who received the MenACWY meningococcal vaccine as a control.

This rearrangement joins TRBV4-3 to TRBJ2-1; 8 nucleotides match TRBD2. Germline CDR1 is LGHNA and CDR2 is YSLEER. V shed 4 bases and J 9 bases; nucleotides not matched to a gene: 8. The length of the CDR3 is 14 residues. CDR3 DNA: TGCGCCAGCAGCCGTGGGACTAGAGCTTCTGAGCAGTTCTTC. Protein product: CASSRGTRASEQFF.

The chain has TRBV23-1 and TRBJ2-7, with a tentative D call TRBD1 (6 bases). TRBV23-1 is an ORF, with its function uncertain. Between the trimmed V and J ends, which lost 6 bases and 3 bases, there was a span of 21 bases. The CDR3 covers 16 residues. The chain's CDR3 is CASRPTLQTQGYEQYF. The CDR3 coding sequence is TGCGCCAGCAGGCCAACTCTTCAAACACAGGGCTACGAGCAGTACTTC.

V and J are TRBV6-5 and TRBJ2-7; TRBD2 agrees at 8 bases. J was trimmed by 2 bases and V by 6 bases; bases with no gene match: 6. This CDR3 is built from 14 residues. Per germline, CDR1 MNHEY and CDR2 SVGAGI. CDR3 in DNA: TGTGCCAGCAGGCCACCGGGACTAGCCTACGAGCAGTACTTC. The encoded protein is CASRPPGLAYEQYF.

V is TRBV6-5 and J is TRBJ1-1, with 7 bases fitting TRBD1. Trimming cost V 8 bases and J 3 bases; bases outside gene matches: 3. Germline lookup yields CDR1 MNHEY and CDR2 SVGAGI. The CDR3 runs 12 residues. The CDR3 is CASRDRDTEAFF. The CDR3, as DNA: TGTGCCAGCCGGGACAGAGACACTGAAGCTTTCTTT.

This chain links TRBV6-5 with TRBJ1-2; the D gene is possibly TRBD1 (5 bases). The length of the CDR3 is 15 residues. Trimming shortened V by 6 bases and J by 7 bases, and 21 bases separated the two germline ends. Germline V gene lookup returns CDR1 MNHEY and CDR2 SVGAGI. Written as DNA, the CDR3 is TGTGCCAGCAGACCCCGGGGATCCGGGGGAGGTGGCTACACCTTC. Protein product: CASRPRGSGGGGYTF.

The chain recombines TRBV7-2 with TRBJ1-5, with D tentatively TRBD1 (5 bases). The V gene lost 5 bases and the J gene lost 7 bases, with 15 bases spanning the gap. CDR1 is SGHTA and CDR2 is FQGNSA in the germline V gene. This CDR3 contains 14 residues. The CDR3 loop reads CASSPGERGQPQHF. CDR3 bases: TGTGCCAGCAGCCCCGGGGAGAGGGGCCAGCCCCAGCATTTT.

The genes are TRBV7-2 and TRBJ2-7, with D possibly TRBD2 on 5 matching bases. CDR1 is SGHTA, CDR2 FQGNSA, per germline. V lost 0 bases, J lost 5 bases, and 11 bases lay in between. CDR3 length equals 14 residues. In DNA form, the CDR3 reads TGTGCCAGCAGCTTAGCCCCGAGAGCGGACGAGCAGTACTTC. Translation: CASSLAPRADEQYF.

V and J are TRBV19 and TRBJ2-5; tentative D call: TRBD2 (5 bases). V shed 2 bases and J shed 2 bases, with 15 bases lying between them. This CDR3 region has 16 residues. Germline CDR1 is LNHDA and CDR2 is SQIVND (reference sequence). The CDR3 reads CASSILPPGGQETQYF. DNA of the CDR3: TGTGCCAGTAGTATACTTCCCCCAGGAGGTCAAGAGACCCAGTACTTC.

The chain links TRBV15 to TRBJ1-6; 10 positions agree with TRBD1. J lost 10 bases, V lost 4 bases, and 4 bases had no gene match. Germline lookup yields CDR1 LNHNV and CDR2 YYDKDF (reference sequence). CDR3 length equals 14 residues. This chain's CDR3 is CATSNGQGGSPLHF. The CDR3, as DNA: TGTGCCACCAGCAACGGACAGGGGGGCTCACCCCTCCACTTT. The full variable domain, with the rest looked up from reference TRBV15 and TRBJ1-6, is DAMVIQNPRYQVTQFGKPVTLSCSQTLNHNVMYWYQQKSSQAPKLLFHYYDKDFNNEADTPDNFQSRRPNTSFCFLDIRSPGLGDTAMYLCATSNGQGGSPLHFGNGTRLTVT.

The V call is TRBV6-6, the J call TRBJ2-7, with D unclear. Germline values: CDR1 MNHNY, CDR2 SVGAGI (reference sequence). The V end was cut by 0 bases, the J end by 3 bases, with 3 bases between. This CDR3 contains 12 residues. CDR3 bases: TGTGCCAGCAGTTACTCGAACTACGAGCAGTACTTC. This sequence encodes CASSYSNYEQYF.

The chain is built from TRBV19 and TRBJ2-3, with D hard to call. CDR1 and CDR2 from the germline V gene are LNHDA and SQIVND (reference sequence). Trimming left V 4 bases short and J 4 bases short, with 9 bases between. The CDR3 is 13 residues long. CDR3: CASSTLPADTQYF. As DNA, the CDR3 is TGTGCCAGTAGTACCCTGCCCGCAGATACGCAGTATTTT.

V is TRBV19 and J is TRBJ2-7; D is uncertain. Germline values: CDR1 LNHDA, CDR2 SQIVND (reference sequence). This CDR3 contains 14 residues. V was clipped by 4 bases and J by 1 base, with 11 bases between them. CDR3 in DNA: TGTGCCAGTAGTACCAGCCATGGATCCTACGAGCAGTACTTC. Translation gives CASSTSHGSYEQYF.

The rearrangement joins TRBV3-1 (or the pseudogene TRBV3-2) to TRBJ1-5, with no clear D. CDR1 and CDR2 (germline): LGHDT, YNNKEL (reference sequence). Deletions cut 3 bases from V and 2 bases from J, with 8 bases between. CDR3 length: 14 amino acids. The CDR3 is CASSQRTGNQPQHF. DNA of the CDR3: TGTGCCAGCAGCCAGAGGACGGGCAATCAGCCCCAGCATTTT.

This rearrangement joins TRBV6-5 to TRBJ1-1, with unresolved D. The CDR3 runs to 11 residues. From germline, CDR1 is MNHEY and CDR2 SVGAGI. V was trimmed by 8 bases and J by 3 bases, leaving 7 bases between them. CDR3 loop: CASDRYTEAFF. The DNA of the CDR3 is TGTGCCAGCGACCGATACACTGAAGCTTTCTTT.

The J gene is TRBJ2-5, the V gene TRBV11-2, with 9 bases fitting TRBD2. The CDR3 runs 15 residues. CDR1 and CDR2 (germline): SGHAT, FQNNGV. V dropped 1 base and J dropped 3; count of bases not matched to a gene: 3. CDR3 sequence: CASSLVSSGEETQYF. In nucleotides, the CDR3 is TGTGCCAGCAGCTTAGTCTCTAGCGGGGAAGAGACCCAGTACTTC. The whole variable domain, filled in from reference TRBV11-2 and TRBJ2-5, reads EAGVAQSPRYKIIEKRQSVAFWCNPISGHATLYWYQQILGQGPKLLIQFQNNGVVDDSQLPKDRFSAERLKGVDSTLKIQPAKLEDSAVYLCASSLVSSGEETQYFGPGTRLLVL.

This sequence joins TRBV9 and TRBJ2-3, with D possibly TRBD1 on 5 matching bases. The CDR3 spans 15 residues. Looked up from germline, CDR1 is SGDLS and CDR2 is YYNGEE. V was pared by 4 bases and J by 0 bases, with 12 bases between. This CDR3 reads CASSKSGKSTDTQYF. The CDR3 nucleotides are TGTGCCAGCAGCAAATCAGGGAAAAGCACAGATACGCAGTATTTT.

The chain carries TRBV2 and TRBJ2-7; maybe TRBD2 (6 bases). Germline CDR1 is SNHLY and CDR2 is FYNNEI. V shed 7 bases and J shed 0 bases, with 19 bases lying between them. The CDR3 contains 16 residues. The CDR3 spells CASTPRGGESSYEQYF. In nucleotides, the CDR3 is TGTGCCAGCACACCAAGGGGCGGGGAGAGCTCCTACGAGCAGTACTTC. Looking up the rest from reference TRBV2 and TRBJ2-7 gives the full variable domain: EPEVTQTPSHQVTQMGQEVILRCVPISNHLYFYWYRQILGQKVEFLVSFYNNEISEKSEIFDDQFSVERPDGSNFTLKIRSTKLEDSAMYFCASTPRGGESSYEQYFGPGTRLTVT.

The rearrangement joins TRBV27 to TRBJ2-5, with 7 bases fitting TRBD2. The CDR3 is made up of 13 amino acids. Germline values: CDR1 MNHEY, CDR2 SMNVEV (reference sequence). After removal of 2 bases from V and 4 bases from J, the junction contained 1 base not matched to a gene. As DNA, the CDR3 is TGTGCCAGCAGTTTAGGGGGGGGAGAGACCCAGTACTTC. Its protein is CASSLGGGETQYF.

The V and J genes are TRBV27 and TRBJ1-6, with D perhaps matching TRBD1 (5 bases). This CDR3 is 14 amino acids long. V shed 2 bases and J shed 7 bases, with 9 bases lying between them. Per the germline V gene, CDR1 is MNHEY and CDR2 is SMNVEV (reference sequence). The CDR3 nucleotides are TGTGCCAGCAGTTTACAGGGCCCAAATTCACCCCTCCACTTT. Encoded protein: CASSLQGPNSPLHF.

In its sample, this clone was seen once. CDR3 coding DNA: TGTGCCAGCAGTGACTCGTTGGGTGGCACAGATACGCAGTATTTT. It specifies CASSDSLGGTDTQYF. This chain connects TRBV6-4 to TRBJ2-3; D remains ambiguous. V shed 0 bases and J shed 1 base, with 8 bases lying between them. Germline V gives CDR1 MRHNA, CDR2 SNTAGT. The CDR3 is 15 residues long.

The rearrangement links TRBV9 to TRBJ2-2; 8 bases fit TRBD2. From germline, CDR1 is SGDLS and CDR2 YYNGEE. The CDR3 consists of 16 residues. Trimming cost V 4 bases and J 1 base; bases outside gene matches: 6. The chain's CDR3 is CASSPATSVNTGELFF. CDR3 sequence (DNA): TGTGCCAGCAGCCCGGCGACTAGCGTGAACACCGGGGAGCTGTTTTTT.